These T cell receptor beta chains were read from a single sample in a study of blood T cell repertoires in COVID-19. Only in-frame clones appear in the TCRdb table, and some are missing; sequencing was by immunoSEQ multiplex PCR. The sample consists of roughly 54,000 clones, 85% to 90% of them appearing once. Sequences were obtained from peripheral blood. The receptors here all came from a human donor in a cohort sampled during active COVID-19. CDR3s include the opening cysteine and the closing phenylalanine or tryptophan. A D gene is named only where the DNA matches it firmly. Rows give clone size only sometimes, using once, few, many, or a class for an expanded clone.

j_call | d_call | v_call | clone_size | cdr3_aa | cdr3_nt
TRBJ2-5 | TRBD1 | TRBV15 | NA | CATSGQSRGQETQYF | TGTGCCACCAGCGGCCAGAGCAGGGGGCAAGAGACCCAGTACTTC
TRBJ1-6 | TRBD1 | TRBV28 | NA | CASSPAGGNSPLHF | TGTGCCAGCAGCCCAGCAGGGGGCAATTCACCCCTCCACTTT
TRBJ2-7 | NA | TRBV4-1 | NA | CASSQGSGFSYEQYF | TGCGCCAGCAGCCAAGGTAGCGGATTCTCCTACGAGCAGTACTTC
TRBJ2-1 | TRBD2 | TRBV18 | NA | CASTPGLRSSYNEQFF | TGTGCCAGCACCCCGGGACTACGTAGCTCCTACAATGAGCAGTTCTTC
TRBJ2-2 | NA | TRBV20-1 | NA | CSASRGQNTGELFF | TGCAGTGCTAGTAGGGGCCAGAACACCGGGGAGCTGTTTTTT
TRBJ2-7 | NA | TRBV6-5 | NA | CASSYFEGYEQYF | TGTGCCAGCAGTTACTTTGAGGGATACGAGCAGTACTTC
TRBJ2-3 | NA | TRBV9 | NA | CASSANPSFGASTDTQYF | TGTGCCAGCAGCGCCAACCCTTCTTTCGGTGCTAGCACAGATACGCAGTATTTT
TRBJ2-7 | TRBD1 | TRBV6-5 | NA | CASRTGTGNAYEQYF | TGTGCCAGCAGGACCGGGACAGGGAACGCTTACGAGCAGTACTTC
TRBJ2-1 | TRBD2 | TRBV19 | NA | CASNSGTRGYNEQFF | TGTGCCAGTAACTCCGGGACTAGAGGCTACAATGAGCAGTTCTTC
TRBJ1-1 | TRBD1 | TRBV9 | NA | CASSVVVFWDSRVFF | TGTGCCAGCAGCGTAGTTGTCTTCTGGGACAGCCGGGTTTTCTTT
TRBJ2-5 | TRBD2 | TRBV19 | NA | CASSMGGGEPSQYF | TGTGCCAGTAGTATGGGCGGGGGGGAACCGTCCCAGTACTTC
TRBJ1-5 | TRBD1 | TRBV3-1/TRBV3-2 | few | CASSQDRGQGTQPQHF | TGTGCCAGCAGCCAAGATAGAGGACAGGGCACTCAGCCCCAGCATTTT
TRBJ2-3 | NA | TRBV6-6 | few | CASSRGAGTDTQYF | TGTGCCAGCAGCAGGGGGGCCGGTACAGATACGCAGTATTTT
TRBJ1-5 | NA | TRBV2 | once | CASSVEGSGVSQPQHF | TGTGCCAGCAGTGTAGAAGGGTCGGGAGTAAGTCAGCCCCAGCATTTT
TRBJ1-4 | NA | TRBV7-9 | NA | CASSRDSGEKLFF | TGTGCCAGCAGTCGGGACTCAGGTGAAAAACTGTTTTTT
TRBJ2-1 | NA | TRBV24-1 | NA | CATGGKPYNEQFF | TGTGCCACCGGGGGGAAACCCTACAATGAGCAGTTCTTC
TRBJ1-1 | TRBD1 | TRBV7-9 | NA | CASSPPTGGLTEAFF | TGTGCCAGCAGCCCACCGACAGGGGGCCTCACTGAAGCTTTCTTT
TRBJ2-7 | TRBD1 | TRBV3-1/TRBV3-2 | NA | CASSQWGQVGGEQYF | TGTGCCAGCAGCCAATGGGGACAGGTTGGAGGCGAGCAGTACTTC
TRBJ2-1 | NA | TRBV6-5 | NA | CATNGGNWDEQFF | TGTGCCACCAACGGGGGTAATTGGGATGAGCAGTTCTTC
TRBJ1-6 | NA | TRBV2 | NA | CASSDASNSPLHF | TGTGCCAGCAGTGACGCCAGTAATTCACCCCTCCACTTT
TRBJ2-7 | NA | TRBV7-9 | NA | CASSLDSRRVEQYF | TGTGCCAGCAGCTTAGACTCTAGACGGGTCGAGCAGTACTTC
TRBJ2-7 | NA | TRBV21-1 | once | CASGSGDLSSEQYF | TGTGCCAGCGGTAGCGGGGACCTGTCTTCCGAGCAGTACTTC
TRBJ1-3 | NA | TRBV3-1/TRBV3-2 | NA | CASSQDSVSGNTIYF | TGTGCCAGCAGCCAAGACTCAGTCTCTGGAAACACCATATATTTT
TRBJ2-3 | TRBD2 | TRBV28 | NA | CASSDSPVAGVGDTQYF | TGTGCCAGCAGCGATTCACCCGTAGCGGGAGTGGGAGATACGCAGTATTTT
TRBJ2-3 | TRBD1 | TRBV5-1 | NA | CASRETGFVTDTQYF | TGCGCCAGCAGAGAGACAGGGTTCGTGACAGATACGCAGTATTTT
TRBJ2-2 | TRBD2 | TRBV11-3 | NA | CASSYKRGGANTGELFF | TGTGCCAGCAGCTACAAGCGGGGGGGCGCGAACACCGGGGAGCTGTTTTTT
TRBJ2-7 | TRBD2 | TRBV10-3 | NA | CAIMREGPREQYF | TGTGCCATCATGCGGGAGGGCCCTCGGGAGCAGTACTTC
TRBJ2-3 | TRBD2 | TRBV5-8 | NA | CASSLGSGSGTDTQYF | TGTGCCAGCAGCTTGGGAAGCGGGAGCGGCACAGATACGCAGTATTTT
TRBJ2-2 | NA | TRBV6-5 | NA | CASKTPGGTGELFF | TGTGCCAGCAAGACTCCCGGGGGCACCGGGGAGCTGTTTTTT
TRBJ2-7 | NA | TRBV2 | NA | CASSGYYEQYF | TGTGCCAGCAGTGGCTACTACGAGCAGTACTTC
TRBJ2-7 | NA | TRBV25-1 | NA | CASSEPGQTSYEQYF | TGTGCCAGCAGTGAACCGGGACAAACCTCCTACGAGCAGTACTTC
TRBJ2-7 | NA | TRBV12-3/TRBV12-4 | NA | CASWRRSSYEQYF | TGTGCCAGCTGGAGACGGAGCTCCTACGAGCAGTACTTC